The entry that follows covers one T cell receptor (beta chain) sequence. Antigen: not known. This record belongs to a study of regulatory T cells in long-lasting Graves disease. This CDR3 region has 17 residues. J gave up 4 bases and V 5 bases, and 14 bases lay outside the gene matches. Germline V gene lookup returns CDR1 SEHNR and CDR2 FQNEAQ (reference sequence). To make TCR beta libraries, researchers used iRepertoire HTBI primers and Arm-PCR of CDR3 regions. TCRdb analysed the multiplex PCR reads with MiXCR anew, one entry per CDR3 protein. The sample holds about 660,000 distinct CDR3 sequences, about 32% seen once. Study-wide points: Repertoires from persistent disease leaned toward TRBV28, TRBJ1-2 and TRBJ2-5.

Time point given: persistent/refractory GD, antithyroid drugs over 5 years with positive TRAb. Making the TCR library involved RNA that had been extracted from PBMCs. Under American Thyroid Association guidelines, Graves' disease was diagnosed. The rearrangement uses TRBV7-9 and TRBJ2-5, with 9 bases matching TRBD1. The source is a female donor with Graves disease. Specimen: peripheral blood mononuclear cells (PBMCs), collected when the disease was refractory, from a patient treated with antithyroid drugs. CDR3 DNA sequence: TGTGCCAGCAGCCCTAGGCTCCGGGACAGGGAATCAGAGACCCAGTACTTC. Translated, it gives CASSPRLRDRESETQYF. Full variable domain (remainder filled in from reference TRBV7-9 and TRBJ2-5): DTGVSQNPRHKITKRGQNVTFRCDPISEHNRLYWYRQTLGQGPEFLTYFQNEAQLEKSRLLSDRFSAERPKGSFSTLEIQRTEQGDSAMYLCASSPRLRDRESETQYFGPGTRLLVL.